The source of this T cell receptor (beta chain) is a study of blood T cell repertoires in COVID-19. Original data processing: Scientists estimated how many nucleated cells there were by amplifying reference gene primers. Data came from immunoSEQ multiplex PCR; TCRdb stores just in-frame clones and leaves some out. V and J calls and clone size follow that table, whereas D and trimming were derived from the DNA. Of some 140,000 clones detected, approximately 84% appear once; the ten largest clones hold less than 7%. CDR3 length: 14 residues. Per the germline V gene, CDR1 is MNHEY and CDR2 is SVGEGT. The V end was cut by 0 bases, the J end by 4 bases, with 9 bases between.

The clonotype was recovered from a man between 35 and 55 years old with acute COVID-19. The V and J genes are TRBV6-2 or TRBV6-3 and TRBJ1-1, with D tentatively TRBD1 (6 bases). Sequencing input: PBMCs or T cells enriched from blood (not recorded which). CDR3 coding DNA: TGTGCCAGCAGTTACTCTCCAGGGGCCACTGAAGCTTTCTTT. Translated: CASSYSPGATEAFF.